This TCR beta chain was profiled in a study of shared T cell receptors in the human thymus. Here immunoSEQ multiplex PCR was the method, and the copy in TCRdb shows in-frame clones only, minus some. The table includes about 660,000 clones, 88% detected once. Germline V lookup: CDR1 MNHNS, CDR2 SASEGT. The CDR3 spans 13 residues. The junction had 8 bases not matched to a gene; V was cut back by 9 bases and J by 4 bases. This sample was shared with a second study, whose subject was human thymus T cells. That investigation notes: Healthy Finnish infants undergoing corrective surgery for congenital heart defects were the donors. Obtained as resections during corrective heart surgery, the thymus tissue was then studied. There were highly overlapping thymic repertoires among unrelated individuals, as related research reported.

This TCR came from a boy under two years old with a congenital heart defect. The material sequenced was thymocytes. The chain recombines TRBV6-1 with TRBJ1-1; 7 nucleotides align to TRBD1. CDR3 DNA sequence: TGTGCCAGTCGAAAGACAGGGATCACTGAAGCTTTCTTT. Its protein is CASRKTGITEAFF.